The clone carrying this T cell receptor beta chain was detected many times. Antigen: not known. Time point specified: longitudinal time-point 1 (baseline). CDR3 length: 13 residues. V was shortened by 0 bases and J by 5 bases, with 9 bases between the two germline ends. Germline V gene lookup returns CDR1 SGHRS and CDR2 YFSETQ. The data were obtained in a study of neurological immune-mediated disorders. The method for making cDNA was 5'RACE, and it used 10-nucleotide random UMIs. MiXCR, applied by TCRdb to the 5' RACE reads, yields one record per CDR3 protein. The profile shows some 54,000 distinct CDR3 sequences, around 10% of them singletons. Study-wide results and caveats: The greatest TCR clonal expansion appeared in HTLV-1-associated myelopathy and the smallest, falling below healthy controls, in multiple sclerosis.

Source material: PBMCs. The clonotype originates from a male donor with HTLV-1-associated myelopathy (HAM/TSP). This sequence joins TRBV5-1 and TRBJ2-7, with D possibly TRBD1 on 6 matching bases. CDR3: CASSLVQGHEQYF. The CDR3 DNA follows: TGCGCCAGCAGCTTGGTACAGGGCCACGAGCAGTACTTC.